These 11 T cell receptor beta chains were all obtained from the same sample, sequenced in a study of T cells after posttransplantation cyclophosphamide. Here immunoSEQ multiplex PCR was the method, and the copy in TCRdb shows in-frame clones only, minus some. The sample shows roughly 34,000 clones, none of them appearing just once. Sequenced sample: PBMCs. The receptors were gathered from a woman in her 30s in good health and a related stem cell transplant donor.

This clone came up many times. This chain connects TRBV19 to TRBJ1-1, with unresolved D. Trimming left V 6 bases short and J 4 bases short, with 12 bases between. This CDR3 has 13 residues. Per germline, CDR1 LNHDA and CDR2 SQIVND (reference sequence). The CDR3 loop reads CASRVRVGTEAFF. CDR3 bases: TGTGCCAGTAGGGTAAGGGTCGGCACTGAAGCTTTCTTT. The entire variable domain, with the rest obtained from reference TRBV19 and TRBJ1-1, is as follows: DGGITQSPKYLFRKEGQNVTLSCEQNLNHDAMYWYRQDPGQGLRLIYYSQIVNDFQKGDIAEGYSVSREKKESFPLTVTSAQKNPTAFYLCASRVRVGTEAFFGQGTRLTVV.

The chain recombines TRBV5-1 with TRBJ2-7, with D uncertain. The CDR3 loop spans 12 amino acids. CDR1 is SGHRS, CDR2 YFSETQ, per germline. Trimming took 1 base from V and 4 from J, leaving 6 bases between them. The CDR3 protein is CASSLPGYEQYF. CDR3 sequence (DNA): TGCGCCAGCAGCTTGCCGGGTTACGAGCAGTACTTC.

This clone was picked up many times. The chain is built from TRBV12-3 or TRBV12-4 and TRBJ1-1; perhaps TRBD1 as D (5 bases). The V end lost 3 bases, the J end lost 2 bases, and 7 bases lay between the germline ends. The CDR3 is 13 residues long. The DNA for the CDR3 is TGTGCCAGCAGTTTGACAGTAAACACTGAAGCTTTCTTT. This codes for CASSLTVNTEAFF.

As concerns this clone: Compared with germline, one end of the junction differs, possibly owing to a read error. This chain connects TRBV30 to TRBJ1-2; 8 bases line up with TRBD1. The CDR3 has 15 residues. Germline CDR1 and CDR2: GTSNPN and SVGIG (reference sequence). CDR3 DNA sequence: TGTGCCCGGAGGGACAGGACCATTTCTAACTATGGCTACACCTTC. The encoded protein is CARRDRTISNYGYTF.

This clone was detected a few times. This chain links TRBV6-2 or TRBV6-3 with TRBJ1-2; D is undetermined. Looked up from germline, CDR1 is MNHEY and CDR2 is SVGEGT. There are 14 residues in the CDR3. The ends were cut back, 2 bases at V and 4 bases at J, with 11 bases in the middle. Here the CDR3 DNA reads TGTGCCAGCAGTTACCTCAGACTCTCCTATGGCTACACCTTC. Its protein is CASSYLRLSYGYTF.

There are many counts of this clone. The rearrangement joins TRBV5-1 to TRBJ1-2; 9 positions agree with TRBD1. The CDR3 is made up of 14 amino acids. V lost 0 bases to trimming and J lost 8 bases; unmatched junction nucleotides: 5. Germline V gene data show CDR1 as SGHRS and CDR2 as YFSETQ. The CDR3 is CASSLEGQGRGYTF. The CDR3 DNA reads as TGCGCCAGCAGCTTGGAGGGACAGGGACGCGGCTACACCTTC.

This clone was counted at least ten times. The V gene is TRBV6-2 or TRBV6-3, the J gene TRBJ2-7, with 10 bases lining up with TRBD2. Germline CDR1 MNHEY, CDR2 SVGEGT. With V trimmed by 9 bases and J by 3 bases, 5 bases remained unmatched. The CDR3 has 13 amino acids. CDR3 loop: CASKLAGLYEQYF. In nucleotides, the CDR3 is TGTGCCAGTAAACTAGCGGGGCTCTACGAGCAGTACTTC.

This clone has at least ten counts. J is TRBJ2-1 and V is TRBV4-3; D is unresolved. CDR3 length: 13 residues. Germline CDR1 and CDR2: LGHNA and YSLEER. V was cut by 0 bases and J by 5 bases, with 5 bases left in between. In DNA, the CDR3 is TGCGCCAGCAGCCAAGAAGCAAACAATGAGCAGTTCTTC. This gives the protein CASSQEANNEQFF.

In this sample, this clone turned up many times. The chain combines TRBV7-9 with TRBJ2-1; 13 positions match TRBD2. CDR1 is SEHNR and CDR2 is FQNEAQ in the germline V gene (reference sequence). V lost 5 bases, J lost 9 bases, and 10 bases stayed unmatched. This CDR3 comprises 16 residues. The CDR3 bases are TGTGCCAGCAGCCTCATACTAGCGGGGGGGTACGCTGAGCAGTTCTTC. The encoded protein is CASSLILAGGYAEQFF.

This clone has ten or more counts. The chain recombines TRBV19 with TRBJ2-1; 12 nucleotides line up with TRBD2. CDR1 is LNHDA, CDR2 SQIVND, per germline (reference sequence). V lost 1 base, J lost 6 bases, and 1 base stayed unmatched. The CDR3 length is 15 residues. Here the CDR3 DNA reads TGTGCCAGTAGTATAGCTAGCGGGGGGGCCAATGAGCAGTTCTTC. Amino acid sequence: CASSIASGGANEQFF.

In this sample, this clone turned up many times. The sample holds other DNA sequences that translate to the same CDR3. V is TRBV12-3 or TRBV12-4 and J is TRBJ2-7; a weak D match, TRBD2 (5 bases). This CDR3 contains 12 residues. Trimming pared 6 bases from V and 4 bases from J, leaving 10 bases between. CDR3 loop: CASSLSGYEQYF. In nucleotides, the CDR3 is TGTGCCAGCAGCCTAAGCGGTTACGAGCAGTACTTC.